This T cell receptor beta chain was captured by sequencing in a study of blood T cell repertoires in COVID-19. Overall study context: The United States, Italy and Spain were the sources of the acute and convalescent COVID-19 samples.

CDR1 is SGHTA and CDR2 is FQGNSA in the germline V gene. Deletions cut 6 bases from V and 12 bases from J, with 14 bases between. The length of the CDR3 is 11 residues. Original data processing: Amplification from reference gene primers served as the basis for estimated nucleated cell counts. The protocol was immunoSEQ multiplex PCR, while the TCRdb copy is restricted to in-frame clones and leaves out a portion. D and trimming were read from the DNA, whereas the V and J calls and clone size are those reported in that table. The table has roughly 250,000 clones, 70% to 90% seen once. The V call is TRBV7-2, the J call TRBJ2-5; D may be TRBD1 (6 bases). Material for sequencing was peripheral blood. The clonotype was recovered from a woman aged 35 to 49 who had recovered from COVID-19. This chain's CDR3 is CASSSTGFKYF. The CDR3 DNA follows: TGTGCCAGCAGTTCAACAGGGTTTAAGTACTTC.